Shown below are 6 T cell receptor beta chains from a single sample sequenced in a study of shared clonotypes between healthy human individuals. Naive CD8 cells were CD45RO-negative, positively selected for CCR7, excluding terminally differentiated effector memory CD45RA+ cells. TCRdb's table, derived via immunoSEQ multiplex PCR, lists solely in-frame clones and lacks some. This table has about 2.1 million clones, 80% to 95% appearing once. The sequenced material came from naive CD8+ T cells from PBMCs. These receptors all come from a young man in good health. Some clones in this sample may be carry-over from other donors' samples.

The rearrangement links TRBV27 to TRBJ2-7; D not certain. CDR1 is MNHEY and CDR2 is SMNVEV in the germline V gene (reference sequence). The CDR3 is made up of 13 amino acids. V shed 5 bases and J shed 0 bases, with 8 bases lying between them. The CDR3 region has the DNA TGTGCCAGCAGTCCTACTCGCTCCTACGAGCAGTACTTC. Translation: CASSPTRSYEQYF.

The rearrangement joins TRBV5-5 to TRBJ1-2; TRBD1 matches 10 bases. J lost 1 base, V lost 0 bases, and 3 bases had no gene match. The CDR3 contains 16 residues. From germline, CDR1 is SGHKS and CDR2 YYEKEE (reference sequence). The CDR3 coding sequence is TGTGCCAGCAGCTTGGGGACAGGGGGTTATAACTATGGCTACACCTTC. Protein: CASSLGTGGYNYGYTF. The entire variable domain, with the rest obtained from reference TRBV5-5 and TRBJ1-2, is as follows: DAGVTQSPTHLIKTRGQQVTLRCSPISGHKSVSWYQQVLGQGPQFIFQYYEKEERGRGNFPDRFSARQFPNYSSELNVNALLLGDSALYLCASSLGTGGYNYGYTFGSGTRLTVV.

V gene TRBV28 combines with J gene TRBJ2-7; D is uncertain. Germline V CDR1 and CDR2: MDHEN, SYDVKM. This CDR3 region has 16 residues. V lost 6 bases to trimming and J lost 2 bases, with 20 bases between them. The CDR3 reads CASSYTRAEGAYEQYF. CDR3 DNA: TGTGCCAGCAGCTACACTCGGGCAGAAGGTGCCTACGAGCAGTACTTC.

The CDR3, as DNA: TGTGCCAGCAGGACACCCCTAAGGGGTTTCTTC. Translation: CASRTPLRGFF. V gene TRBV2 combines with J gene TRBJ2-1; D is possibly TRBD1 (5 bases). Deletions cut 6 bases from V and 16 bases from J, with 16 bases between. CDR1 and CDR2 from the germline V gene are SNHLY and FYNNEI. The CDR3 consists of 11 residues.

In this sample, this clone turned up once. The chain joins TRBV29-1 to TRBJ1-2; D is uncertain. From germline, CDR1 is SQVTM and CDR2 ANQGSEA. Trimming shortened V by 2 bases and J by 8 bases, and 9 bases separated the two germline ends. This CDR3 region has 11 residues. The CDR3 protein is CSVEFRRGYTF. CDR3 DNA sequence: TGCAGCGTTGAATTTCGTCGGGGCTACACCTTC.

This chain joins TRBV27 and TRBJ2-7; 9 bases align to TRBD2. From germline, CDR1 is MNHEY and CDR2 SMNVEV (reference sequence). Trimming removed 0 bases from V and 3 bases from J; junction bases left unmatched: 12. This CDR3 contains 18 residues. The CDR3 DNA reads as TGTGCCAGCAGTTTATCCCGCGTAGTTAGCGGGAGATTCTACGAGCAGTACTTC. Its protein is CASSLSRVVSGRFYEQYF.